These 28 T cell receptor beta chains were sequenced from one sample in a study of blood T cell repertoires in COVID-19. Data came from immunoSEQ multiplex PCR; TCRdb stores just in-frame clones and leaves some out. The sample carries under 300,000 clones, 75% to 90% recorded once. The sequenced sample was peripheral blood. These receptors were obtained from a man in his 60s who had recovered from COVID-19.

This chain links TRBV2 with TRBJ2-7; 10 positions agree with TRBD1. From germline, CDR1 is SNHLY and CDR2 FYNNEI. The CDR3 runs to 13 residues. The ends lost 10 bases at V and 1 base at J; junction bases unmatched: 4. CDR3 region: CATGTGASYEQYF. The CDR3 DNA reads as TGTGCCACTGGGACAGGGGCATCCTACGAGCAGTACTTC.

The genes are TRBV2 and TRBJ2-1; a possible D gene is TRBD2 (6 bases). Trimming stripped 7 bases from V and 6 bases from J, with 10 bases between. CDR1 SNHLY and CDR2 FYNNEI come from the germline V gene. The CDR3 has 12 residues. The CDR3 region is CASKEGGNEQFF. The CDR3 nucleotides read TGTGCCAGCAAGGAGGGAGGCAATGAGCAGTTCTTC.

This chain joins TRBV5-1 and TRBJ2-2, with 9 bases aligning to TRBD1. The CDR3 length is 17 residues. Germline trimming cut 5 bases from V and 6 bases from J; bases unmatched to any gene: 14. The germline CDR1 and CDR2 sequences are SGHRS and YFSETQ. DNA for the CDR3: TGCGCCAGCAGAGTCGAAACAGGGGGCGCGGCGTCCGGGGAGCTGTTTTTT. Its protein is CASRVETGGAASGELFF.

This clone was seen a handful of times. The V gene is TRBV19, the J gene TRBJ2-1, with 9 bases lining up with TRBD2. The germline V gene encodes CDR1 LNHDA and CDR2 SQIVND (reference sequence). V lost 5 bases to trimming and J lost 5 bases; unmatched junction nucleotides: 1. This CDR3 contains 13 residues. This CDR3 reads CASSGLANNEQFF. The CDR3 DNA reads TGTGCCAGTAGTGGACTAGCGAACAATGAGCAGTTCTTC.

This rearrangement joins TRBV6-5 to TRBJ2-1; a weak D match, TRBD1 (6 bases). Trimming took off 1 base at V and 5 bases at J, with 9 bases between the two ends. CDR3 length: 14 residues. CDR1 is MNHEY, CDR2 SVGAGI, per germline. The CDR3 sequence: CASSYFRDNNEQFF. Here the CDR3 DNA reads TGTGCCAGCAGTTACTTCCGGGACAACAATGAGCAGTTCTTC.

The V and J genes are TRBV6-5 and TRBJ1-1; D might be TRBD1 (6 bases). This CDR3 has 13 residues. Germline V gene data show CDR1 as MNHEY and CDR2 as SVGAGI. V was shortened by 2 bases and J by 4 bases, with 8 bases between the two germline ends. In nucleotides, the CDR3 is TGTGCCAGCAGTTACGGGGGGGCCACTGAAGCTTTCTTT. As protein: CASSYGGATEAFF.

The chain carries TRBV7-2 and TRBJ1-6, with 7 bases aligning to TRBD1. Germline-derived CDR1 and CDR2 are SGHTA and FQGNSA. The CDR3 extends over 15 amino acids. The V segment lost 1 base and the J segment 9 bases; nucleotides outside the gene matches: 6. The CDR3 sequence is CASSLEGTVGSPLHF. In DNA, the CDR3 is TGTGCCAGCAGCTTAGAAGGGACAGTGGGTTCACCCCTCCACTTT.

The rearrangement joins TRBV6-5 to TRBJ1-5; 7 bases fit TRBD1. The germline V gene has CDR1 MNHEY and CDR2 SVGAGI. CDR3 length equals 13 residues. Trimming cost V 6 bases and J 2 bases; bases outside gene matches: 1. CDR3 sequence: CASSDRGNQPQHF. CDR3 nucleotides: TGTGCCAGCAGCGACAGGGGCAATCAGCCCCAGCATTTT.

J is TRBJ2-7 and V is TRBV6-6; 7 positions agree with TRBD1. Trimming cost V 2 bases and J 6 bases; bases outside gene matches: 7. Germline CDR1 is MNHNY and CDR2 is SVGAGI (reference sequence). This CDR3 spans 14 amino acids. The CDR3 DNA sequence: TGTGCCAGCAGTTACGACAGGGCCCGTGTCGAGCAGTACTTC. Residues: CASSYDRARVEQYF.

The J gene is TRBJ2-7, the V gene TRBV19; 10 nucleotides align to TRBD2. This CDR3 has 14 amino acids. Unmatched junction bases numbered 4, after V lost 6 bases and J lost 2 bases. Per germline, CDR1 LNHDA and CDR2 SQIVND (reference sequence). DNA for the CDR3: TGTGCCAGTAGGGGGACTAGCGTAACCTACGAGCAGTACTTC. Protein sequence: CASRGTSVTYEQYF.

V gene TRBV11-3 combines with J gene TRBJ1-1; the D gene is possibly TRBD1 (6 bases). Trimming stripped 3 bases from V and 1 base from J, with 6 bases between. CDR3 size: 13 residues. Germline V CDR1 and CDR2: SGHNT, YENEEA. CDR3 DNA: TGTGCCAGCAGCTTCAGGGGGAACACTGAAGCTTTCTTT. Encoded protein: CASSFRGNTEAFF.

Only one count was recorded for this clone. For the CDR3, the DNA is TGTGCCTGGAGGGGACAGGGGCTAGCCAAAAACATTCAGTACTTC. As protein: CAWRGQGLAKNIQYF. The V gene is TRBV30, the J gene TRBJ2-4, with 10 bases matching TRBD1. This CDR3 is 15 amino acids long. V dropped 3 bases and J dropped 0; count of bases not matched to a gene: 2. Germline loops: CDR1 GTSNPN, CDR2 SVGIG (reference sequence).

V is TRBV9 and J is TRBJ2-1; D may be TRBD1 (5 bases). V was shortened by 2 bases and J by 5 bases, with 14 bases between the two germline ends. This CDR3 comprises 15 residues. Germline V gene sequence: CDR1 SGDLS, CDR2 YYNGEE. The CDR3 DNA is TGTGCCAGCAGCGTCTACAAGGGGCCCCACAATGAGCAGTTCTTC. Amino acids: CASSVYKGPHNEQFF. Full variable domain (remainder filled in from reference TRBV9 and TRBJ2-1): DSGVTQTPKHLITATGQRVTLRCSPRSGDLSVYWYQQSLDQGLQFLIQYYNGEERAKGNILERFSAQQFPDLHSELNLSSLELGDSALYFCASSVYKGPHNEQFFGPGTRLTVL.

This rearrangement joins TRBV7-9 to TRBJ2-5; D might be TRBD2 (6 bases). Germline-derived CDR1 and CDR2 are SEHNR and FQNEAQ (reference sequence). Trimming stripped 1 base from V and 6 bases from J, with 12 bases between. The CDR3 has 14 amino acids. This CDR3 reads CASSLGGGRQTQYF. The CDR3 DNA reads as TGTGCCAGCAGCTTAGGTGGGGGGAGACAGACCCAGTACTTC.

The chain couples TRBV6-5 to TRBJ1-3, with D possibly TRBD1 on 6 matching bases. Per germline, CDR1 MNHEY and CDR2 SVGAGI. Trimming took 2 bases from V and 1 from J, leaving 9 bases between them. The CDR3 is 15 residues long. Here the CDR3 DNA reads TGTGCCAGCAGTTACGGGGGCCTATCTGGAAACACCATATATTTT. Its translation is CASSYGGLSGNTIYF.

The chain has TRBV4-1 and TRBJ1-5; D is unclear. This CDR3 is 14 amino acids long. Germline V gene lookup returns CDR1 MGHRA and CDR2 YSYEKL. V was shortened by 0 bases and J by 7 bases, with 10 bases between the two germline ends. The CDR3 DNA follows: TGCGCCAGCAGCCAAGAACTCCGGCGGCAGCCCCAGCATTTT. Protein sequence: CASSQELRRQPQHF.

This chain connects TRBV4-2 to TRBJ1-4, with 9 nucleotides matching TRBD1. This CDR3 has 14 amino acids. Germline CDR1 LGHNA, CDR2 YNFKEQ. V was pared by 3 bases and J by 5 bases, with 1 base of the junction left unmatched. CDR3 residues: CASSQGTGNEKLFF. For the CDR3, the DNA is TGTGCCAGCAGCCAGGGGACAGGGAATGAAAAACTGTTTTTT.

This clone occurred once. The rearrangement uses TRBV19 and TRBJ1-5; 8 bases map to TRBD1. Trimming removed 4 bases from V and 5 bases from J; junction bases left unmatched: 4. Germline-derived CDR1 and CDR2 are LNHDA and SQIVND (reference sequence). The CDR3 consists of 14 residues. This CDR3 is CASSTGQVHQPQHF. CDR3 in DNA: TGTGCCAGTAGTACGGGACAGGTTCATCAGCCCCAGCATTTT.

CDR3 nucleotide sequence: TGCGCCAGCAGCCCGGGACTAGCGGGAGCAGGGAAGCAAGAGACCCAGTACTTC. Translated, it gives CASSPGLAGAGKQETQYF. The chain is built from TRBV4-1 and TRBJ2-5; 14 bases are shared with TRBD2. V lost 4 bases, J lost 2 bases, and 9 bases stayed unmatched. The CDR3 consists of 18 residues. Per germline, CDR1 MGHRA and CDR2 YSYEKL.

J is TRBJ2-1 and V is TRBV2; D possibly corresponds to TRBD2 (6 bases). The germline CDR1 and CDR2 sequences are SNHLY and FYNNEI. This CDR3 spans 14 amino acids. Deletions cut 8 bases from V and 4 bases from J, with 15 bases between. CDR3 nucleotide sequence: TGTGCCAGCGAACCCTGGGACTCATACAATGAGCAGTTCTTC. It encodes CASEPWDSYNEQFF. The variable domain in full, completed from reference TRBV2 and TRBJ2-1, reads EPEVTQTPSHQVTQMGQEVILRCVPISNHLYFYWYRQILGQKVEFLVSFYNNEISEKSEIFDDQFSVERPDGSNFTLKIRSTKLEDSAMYFCASEPWDSYNEQFFGPGTRLTVL.

A single count supports this clone. The chain uses TRBV7-9 and TRBJ1-4; 9 positions agree with TRBD1. The J segment lost 6 bases and the V segment lost 4 bases, leaving 9 bases of the junction unmatched. The CDR3 sequence is 16 residues long. Germline V gene lookup returns CDR1 SEHNR and CDR2 FQNEAQ (reference sequence). For the CDR3, the DNA is TGTGCCAGCAGCTCACGGGACAGGGTGAAGTATGAAAAACTGTTTTTT. It is translated as CASSSRDRVKYEKLFF.

The genes are TRBV5-1 and TRBJ1-1; TRBD1 aligns across 8 bases. The CDR3 has 17 residues. Trimming removed 3 bases from V and 0 bases from J; junction bases left unmatched: 10. Per the germline V gene, CDR1 is SGHRS and CDR2 is YFSETQ. CDR3 sequence reads: CASSSGQGHVMNTEAFF. CDR3 nucleotides: TGCGCCAGCAGCTCAGGACAGGGCCACGTCATGAACACTGAAGCTTTCTTT.

This clone appeared a few times. This chain links TRBV30 with TRBJ2-7, with D perhaps matching TRBD2 (6 bases). Germline V lookup: CDR1 GTSNPN, CDR2 SVGIG (reference sequence). Trimming took 4 bases from V and 0 from J, leaving 13 bases between them. The CDR3 loop spans 14 amino acids. CDR3 region: CAWTRDSNSYEQYF. CDR3 in DNA: TGTGCCTGGACCAGGGACTCCAACTCCTACGAGCAGTACTTC.

This chain uses TRBV25-1 with TRBJ1-2; TRBD1 matches 8 bases. Germline lookup yields CDR1 MGHDK and CDR2 SYGVNS. The V and J ends lost 4 bases and 4 bases, in that order; junction bases with no gene match: 5. The CDR3 has 14 amino acids. CDR3 nucleotides: TGTGCCAGCAGTGCTACAGGGGGGGTCTATGGCTACACCTTC. This encodes CASSATGGVYGYTF.

This chain connects TRBV3-1 (or the pseudogene TRBV3-2) to TRBJ2-1; 10 bases line up with TRBD1. The junction had 16 bases not matched to a gene; V was cut back by 3 bases and J by 11 bases. Germline V gene lookup returns CDR1 LGHDT and CDR2 YNNKEL (reference sequence). This CDR3 spans 17 amino acids. The CDR3, as DNA: TGTGCCAGCAGCCAGCGCCAGGGACAGGGGACCCTCGGTCAGCAGTTCTTC. It yields the protein CASSQRQGQGTLGQQFF.

J is TRBJ2-5 and V is TRBV5-1, with TRBD1 matching 7 bases. The V gene end was trimmed by 4 bases and the J gene end by 5 bases; junction bases not matched to a gene: 5. The CDR3 covers 13 residues. Germline V gives CDR1 SGHRS, CDR2 YFSETQ. CDR3 residues: CASSMTGWETQYF. CDR3 bases: TGCGCCAGCAGCATGACAGGGTGGGAGACCCAGTACTTC.

CDR3 sequence (DNA): TGCGCCAGCAGCCAACGACCCTCGGGACAGGGGTGGATCGGGGAGCTGTTTTTT. It translates to CASSQRPSGQGWIGELFF. This rearrangement joins TRBV5-1 to TRBJ2-2; 10 positions match TRBD1. Trimming took 4 bases from V and 7 from J; bases not matched to a gene: 16. This CDR3 has 18 amino acids. Germline values: CDR1 SGHRS, CDR2 YFSETQ.

This chain links TRBV27 with TRBJ1-5; D gene uncertain. CDR3 length equals 13 residues. V lost 2 bases and J lost 5, with 7 bases in between. CDR1 MNHEY and CDR2 SMNVEV come from the germline V gene (reference sequence). The CDR3 reads CASSLRTYQPQHF. CDR3 in DNA: TGTGCCAGCAGTTTAAGGACTTATCAGCCCCAGCATTTT.